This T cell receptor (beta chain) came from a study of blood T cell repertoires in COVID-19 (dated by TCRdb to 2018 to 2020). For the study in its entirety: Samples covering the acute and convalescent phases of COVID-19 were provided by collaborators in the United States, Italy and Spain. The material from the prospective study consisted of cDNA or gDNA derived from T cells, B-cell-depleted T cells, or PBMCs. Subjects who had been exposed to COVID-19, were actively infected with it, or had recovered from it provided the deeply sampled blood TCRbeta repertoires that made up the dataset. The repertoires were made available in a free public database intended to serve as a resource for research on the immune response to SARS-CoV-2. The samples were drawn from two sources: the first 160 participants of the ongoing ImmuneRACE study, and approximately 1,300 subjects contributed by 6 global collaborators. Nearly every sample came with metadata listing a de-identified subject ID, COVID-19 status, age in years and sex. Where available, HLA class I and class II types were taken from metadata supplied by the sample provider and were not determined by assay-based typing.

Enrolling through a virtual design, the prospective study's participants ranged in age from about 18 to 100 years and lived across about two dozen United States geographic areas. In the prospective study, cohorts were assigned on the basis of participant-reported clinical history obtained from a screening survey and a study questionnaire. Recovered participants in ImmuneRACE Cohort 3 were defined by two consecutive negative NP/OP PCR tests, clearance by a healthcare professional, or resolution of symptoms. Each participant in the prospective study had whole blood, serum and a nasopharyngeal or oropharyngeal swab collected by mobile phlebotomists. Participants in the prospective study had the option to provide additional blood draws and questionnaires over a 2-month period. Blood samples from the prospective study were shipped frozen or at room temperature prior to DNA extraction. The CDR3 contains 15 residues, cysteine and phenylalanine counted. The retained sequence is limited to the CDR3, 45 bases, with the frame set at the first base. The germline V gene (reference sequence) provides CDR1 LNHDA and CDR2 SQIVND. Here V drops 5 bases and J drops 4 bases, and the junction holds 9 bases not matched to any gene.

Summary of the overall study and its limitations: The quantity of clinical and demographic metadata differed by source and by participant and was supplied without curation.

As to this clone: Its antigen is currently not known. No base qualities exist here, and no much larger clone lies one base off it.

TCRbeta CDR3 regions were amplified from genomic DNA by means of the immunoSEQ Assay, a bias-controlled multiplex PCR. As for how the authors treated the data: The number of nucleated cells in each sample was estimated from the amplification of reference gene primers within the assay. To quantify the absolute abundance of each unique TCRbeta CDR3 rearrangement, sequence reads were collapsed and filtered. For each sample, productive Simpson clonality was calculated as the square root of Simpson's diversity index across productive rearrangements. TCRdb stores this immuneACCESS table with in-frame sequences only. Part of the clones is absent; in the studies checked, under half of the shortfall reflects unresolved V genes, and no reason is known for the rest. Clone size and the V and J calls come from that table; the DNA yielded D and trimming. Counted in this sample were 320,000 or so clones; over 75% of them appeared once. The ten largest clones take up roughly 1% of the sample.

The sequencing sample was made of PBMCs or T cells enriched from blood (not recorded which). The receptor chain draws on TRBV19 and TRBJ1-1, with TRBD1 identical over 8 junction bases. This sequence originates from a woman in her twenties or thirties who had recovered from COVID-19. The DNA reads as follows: TGTGCCAGTAGTCTCCCCAGGGGGCTGATCACTGAAGCTTTCTTT. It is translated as CASSLPRGLITEAFF.